This T cell receptor beta chain stems from a study of regulatory T cells in long-lasting Graves disease. Deletions cut 5 bases from V and 8 bases from J, with 15 bases between. The CDR3 consists of 14 residues. This clonotype has ten or more counts. Noted time point: newly diagnosed GD, antithyroid drugs for less than 3 months. Construction of the TCR library relied on RNA isolated from PBMCs. Through Arm-PCR of CDR3 regions and iRepertoire HTBI primers, TCR beta libraries were built. Via MiXCR, TCRdb re-called the multiplex PCR reads, giving one row per CDR3 protein. The sample contains fewer than 450,000 distinct CDR3 sequences, about 15% of which appear only once. The sample also formed part of further work on T cells in Graves' hyperthyroidism and ophthalmopathy.

Sequenced here: peripheral blood mononuclear cells (PBMCs), sampled at new diagnosis, from a patient treated with antithyroid drugs. The chain carries TRBV12-3 or TRBV12-4 and TRBJ2-2; D is ambiguous. The source is a woman aged 40 to 50 with Graves disease. The CDR3 coding sequence is TGTGCCAGCAGTCTAACTCCTCTTCATGGGGAGCTGTTTTTT. Translation gives CASSLTPLHGELFF.